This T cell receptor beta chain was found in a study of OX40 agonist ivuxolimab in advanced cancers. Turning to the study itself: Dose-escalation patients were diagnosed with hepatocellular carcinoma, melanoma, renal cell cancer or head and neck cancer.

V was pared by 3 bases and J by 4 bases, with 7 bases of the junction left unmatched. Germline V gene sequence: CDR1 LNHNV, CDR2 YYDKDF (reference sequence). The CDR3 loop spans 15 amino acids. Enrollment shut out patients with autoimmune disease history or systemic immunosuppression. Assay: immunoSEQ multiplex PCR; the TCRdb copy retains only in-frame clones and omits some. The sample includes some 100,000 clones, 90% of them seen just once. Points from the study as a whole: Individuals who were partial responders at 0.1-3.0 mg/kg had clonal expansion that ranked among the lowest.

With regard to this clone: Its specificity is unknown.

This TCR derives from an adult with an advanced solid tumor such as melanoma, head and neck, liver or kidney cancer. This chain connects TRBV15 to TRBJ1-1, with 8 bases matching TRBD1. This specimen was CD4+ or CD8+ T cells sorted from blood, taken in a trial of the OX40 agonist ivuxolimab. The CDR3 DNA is TGTGCCACCAGCAGCGCAGGGGGCTCGTTCACTGAAGCTTTCTTT. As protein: CATSSAGGSFTEAFF.